A selection of T cell receptor beta chains follows, all from one sample in a study of T-cell memory formation after mild COVID-19. TCRdb itself ran the 5' RACE reads through MiXCR, one entry per CDR3 protein. Altogether just over 350,000 distinct CDR3 sequences are present, around an eighth being singletons, with the ten largest covering 20% to 25%. The sequenced material came from PBMCs or a T cell subset sorted from them (not recorded which). The receptor set was obtained from a man aged 18-30 years who had mild COVID-19 (a few samples of this study predate the infection). Cell type and time point are not known. Each CDR3 is given with its conserved first and last residue. Fields, in order: clone size, J gene, V gene, CDR3 length, D gene, CDR3 DNA, CDR3 protein. The D gene is left open where the match is weak. Size is omitted from some rows. Given values are once, few, many or a class for expanded clones.

clone_size: .; j_call: TRBJ2-1; v_call: TRBV7-2; cdr3_length: 16; d_call: TRBD2; cdr3_nt: TGTGCCAGCAGCTTAGAGTTGGCTAGCGGGGGCAATGAGCAGTTCTTC; cdr3_aa: CASSLELASGGNEQFF
clone_size: .; j_call: TRBJ1-2; v_call: TRBV29-1; cdr3_length: 11; d_call: .; cdr3_nt: TGCAGCGTGCCGACCAGAAATGGCTACACCTTC; cdr3_aa: CSVPTRNGYTF
clone_size: .; j_call: TRBJ2-5; v_call: TRBV4-1; cdr3_length: 13; d_call: TRBD1; cdr3_nt: TGCGCCAGCAGCCTGGGACAGACAGAGACCCAGTACTTC; cdr3_aa: CASSLGQTETQYF
clone_size: many; j_call: TRBJ1-1; v_call: TRBV7-9; cdr3_length: 16; d_call: .; cdr3_nt: TGTGCCAGCAGCTTACCTGGGCTGGGCATGAACACTGAAGCTTTCTTT; cdr3_aa: CASSLPGLGMNTEAFF
clone_size: .; j_call: TRBJ1-5; v_call: TRBV6-5; cdr3_length: 12; d_call: TRBD1; cdr3_nt: TGTGCCAGCGGGACAGGCGGTCAGCCCCAGCATTTT; cdr3_aa: CASGTGGQPQHF
clone_size: .; j_call: TRBJ1-5; v_call: TRBV3-1; cdr3_length: 14; d_call: .; cdr3_nt: TGTGCCAGCTACTGGGGGGGGTGCAATCAGCCCCAGCATTTT; cdr3_aa: CASYWGGCNQPQHF
clone_size: few; j_call: TRBJ2-2; v_call: TRBV24-1; cdr3_length: 14; d_call: .; cdr3_nt: TGTGCCACCAGTGATCAGACGGTCACCGGGGAGCTGTTTTTT; cdr3_aa: CATSDQTVTGELFF
clone_size: .; j_call: TRBJ2-3; v_call: TRBV10-3; cdr3_length: 16; d_call: TRBD1; cdr3_nt: TGTGCCATCAGTGAGCCGAGACAGGGGCCGAGGGATACGCAGTATTTT; cdr3_aa: CAISEPRQGPRDTQYF
clone_size: .; j_call: TRBJ2-1; v_call: TRBV28; cdr3_length: 16; d_call: .; cdr3_nt: TGTGCCAGCAGTTTATTATCGAGGGGATCATACAATGAGCAGTTCTTC; cdr3_aa: CASSLLSRGSYNEQFF
clone_size: .; j_call: TRBJ1-1; v_call: TRBV7-9; cdr3_length: 15; d_call: TRBD1; cdr3_nt: TGTGCCAGCAGCCACAAAGGGACAGCGAACACTGAAGCTTTCTTT; cdr3_aa: CASSHKGTANTEAFF
clone_size: .; j_call: TRBJ1-5; v_call: TRBV19; cdr3_length: 14; d_call: .; cdr3_nt: TGTGCCAGTAGTATGGGCAGGAGAAATCAGCCCCAGCATTTT; cdr3_aa: CASSMGRRNQPQHF
clone_size: .; j_call: TRBJ2-3; v_call: TRBV6-6; cdr3_length: 18; d_call: TRBD2; cdr3_nt: TGTGCCAGCAGTGACGGGACTAGCGGGGGGGCCTTGTTGGGTACGCAGTATTTT; cdr3_aa: CASSDGTSGGALLGTQYF
clone_size: few; j_call: TRBJ2-3; v_call: TRBV5-1; cdr3_length: 17; d_call: TRBD2; cdr3_nt: TGCGCCAGCAGCTCGGGGCTCGGGCTAGCGGGGCCAAATACGCAGTATTTT; cdr3_aa: CASSSGLGLAGPNTQYF
clone_size: .; j_call: TRBJ1-1; v_call: TRBV4-2; cdr3_length: 14; d_call: .; cdr3_nt: TGTGCCAGCAGCCAGGCGGGGATCAACACTGAAGCTTTCTTT; cdr3_aa: CASSQAGINTEAFF
clone_size: many; j_call: TRBJ2-1; v_call: TRBV4-1; cdr3_length: 15; d_call: TRBD2; cdr3_nt: TGCGCCAGCAGCCAATGGCCTAGCGGAGACAATGAGCAGTTCTTC; cdr3_aa: CASSQWPSGDNEQFF
clone_size: .; j_call: TRBJ2-7; v_call: TRBV5-1; cdr3_length: 13; d_call: TRBD1; cdr3_nt: TGCGCCAGCAGAGCCGGGACAGGGGTTTCTTGGTACTTC; cdr3_aa: CASRAGTGVSWYF
clone_size: .; j_call: TRBJ2-1; v_call: TRBV5-6; cdr3_length: 18; d_call: TRBD2; cdr3_nt: TGTGCCAGCAGCTTATGGAGCGCTAGCGGGGGAGCTTACAATGAGCAGTTCTTC; cdr3_aa: CASSLWSASGGAYNEQFF
clone_size: .; j_call: TRBJ2-2; v_call: TRBV6-2/TRBV6-3; cdr3_length: 13; d_call: .; cdr3_nt: TGTGCCAGCAGTTACACGGGCAGAGGGGAGCTGTTTTTT; cdr3_aa: CASSYTGRGELFF
clone_size: .; j_call: TRBJ1-3; v_call: TRBV5-1; cdr3_length: 16; d_call: .; cdr3_nt: TGCGCCAGCAGCTTAGGTTGGCGGGCTACTGGAAACACCATATATTTT; cdr3_aa: CASSLGWRATGNTIYF
clone_size: .; j_call: TRBJ2-1; v_call: TRBV24-1; cdr3_length: 16; d_call: TRBD1; cdr3_nt: TGTGCCACCAGTGATTACTCTTCGACAGGGAAGAATGAGCAGTTCTTC; cdr3_aa: CATSDYSSTGKNEQFF
clone_size: many; j_call: TRBJ2-6; v_call: TRBV7-3; cdr3_length: 14; d_call: .; cdr3_nt: TGTGCCAGCAGCCAAGATACTGGGGCCAACGTCCTGACTTTC; cdr3_aa: CASSQDTGANVLTF
clone_size: .; j_call: TRBJ1-2; v_call: TRBV6-5; cdr3_length: 17; d_call: TRBD1; cdr3_nt: TGTGCCAGCAGAATCGGGACAGGGGGCGACGATATCTATGGCTACACCTTC; cdr3_aa: CASRIGTGGDDIYGYTF
clone_size: .; j_call: TRBJ2-5; v_call: TRBV18; cdr3_length: 15; d_call: .; cdr3_nt: TGTGCCAGCTCACCAAGTTCAGGGACCACGGAGACCCAGTACTTC; cdr3_aa: CASSPSSGTTETQYF
clone_size: .; j_call: TRBJ1-6; v_call: TRBV6-6; cdr3_length: 14; d_call: .; cdr3_nt: TGTGCCAGCTATCCTACAGGGCAGGATTCACCCCTCCACTTT; cdr3_aa: CASYPTGQDSPLHF
clone_size: .; j_call: TRBJ2-1; v_call: TRBV7-6; cdr3_length: 13; d_call: .; cdr3_nt: TGTGCCAGCCGTGGGGACCGGAGCAATGAGCAGTTCTTC; cdr3_aa: CASRGDRSNEQFF
clone_size: .; j_call: TRBJ1-1; v_call: TRBV9; cdr3_length: 15; d_call: TRBD1; cdr3_nt: TGTGCCAGCAGCGTAATCGAGAGGGGGCACACTGAAGCTTTCTTT; cdr3_aa: CASSVIERGHTEAFF
clone_size: .; j_call: TRBJ2-3; v_call: TRBV7-9; cdr3_length: 14; d_call: TRBD1; cdr3_nt: TGTGCCAGCAGCCCCGTCAAGACAGGGGATACGCAGTATTTT; cdr3_aa: CASSPVKTGDTQYF
clone_size: .; j_call: TRBJ2-5; v_call: TRBV24-1; cdr3_length: 15; d_call: .; cdr3_nt: TGTGCCACAAGTGATTCCGCTAGCTTCCAAGAGACCCAGTACTTC; cdr3_aa: CATSDSASFQETQYF
clone_size: many; j_call: TRBJ2-7; v_call: TRBV7-8; cdr3_length: 13; d_call: .; cdr3_nt: TGTGCCAGCAGCTTACCAGGCCCCTACGAGCAGTACTTC; cdr3_aa: CASSLPGPYEQYF
clone_size: .; j_call: TRBJ2-5; v_call: TRBV4-3; cdr3_length: 13; d_call: .; cdr3_nt: TGCGCCAGCAGCCGGACACCCGGGGGGACCCAGTACTTC; cdr3_aa: CASSRTPGGTQYF
clone_size: few; j_call: TRBJ1-5; v_call: TRBV5-1; cdr3_length: 15; d_call: .; cdr3_nt: TGCGCCAGCAGCAAAACAGGGAGGAGCAATCAGCCCCAGCATTTT; cdr3_aa: CASSKTGRSNQPQHF
clone_size: .; j_call: TRBJ2-1; v_call: TRBV25-1; cdr3_length: 14; d_call: .; cdr3_nt: TGTGCCAGCAGTTGGGGCAGGCTCTACAATGAGCAGTTCTTC; cdr3_aa: CASSWGRLYNEQFF
clone_size: .; j_call: TRBJ2-7; v_call: TRBV6-6; cdr3_length: 16; d_call: TRBD2; cdr3_nt: TGTGCCAGCAGCAAGACGACTAGCGGGGTCTCCTACGAGCAGTACTTC; cdr3_aa: CASSKTTSGVSYEQYF
clone_size: .; j_call: TRBJ2-5; v_call: TRBV5-5; cdr3_length: 16; d_call: .; cdr3_nt: TGTGCCAGCAGCTTTGGCCAAGGGGCTCTACAAGAGACCCAGTACTTC; cdr3_aa: CASSFGQGALQETQYF
clone_size: few; j_call: TRBJ1-1; v_call: TRBV23-1; cdr3_length: 17; d_call: .; cdr3_nt: TGCGCCAGCAGTCAATGCGGGGCCGCAGAATGGGACACTGAAGCTTTCTTT; cdr3_aa: CASSQCGAAEWDTEAFF
clone_size: .; j_call: TRBJ2-3; v_call: TRBV4-2; cdr3_length: 16; d_call: .; cdr3_nt: TGTGCCAGCAGCCAAGCGGGGCTGCTAGGAGCAGATACGCAGTATTTT; cdr3_aa: CASSQAGLLGADTQYF
clone_size: many; j_call: TRBJ2-5; v_call: TRBV7-9; cdr3_length: 13; d_call: .; cdr3_nt: TGTGCCAGCAACTCAGACGGGCCTGAGACCCAGTACTTC; cdr3_aa: CASNSDGPETQYF
clone_size: .; j_call: TRBJ2-1; v_call: TRBV3-2; cdr3_length: 15; d_call: .; cdr3_nt: TGTGCCAGCAGCTCACACCAGCTAGGGGCTGGTGAGCAGTTCTTC; cdr3_aa: CASSSHQLGAGEQFF
clone_size: few; j_call: TRBJ2-3; v_call: TRBV5-1; cdr3_length: 16; d_call: TRBD1; cdr3_nt: TGCGCCAGCAGCGGGGGGGGACAGGGTAGCACAGATACGCAGTATTTT; cdr3_aa: CASSGGGQGSTDTQYF
clone_size: few; j_call: TRBJ2-1; v_call: TRBV4-1; cdr3_length: 11; d_call: .; cdr3_nt: TGCGCCTCCCACGGGTATAATGAGCAGTTCTTC; cdr3_aa: CASHGYNEQFF
clone_size: .; j_call: TRBJ1-1; v_call: TRBV20-1; cdr3_length: 13; d_call: .; cdr3_nt: TGCAGTGCTCCTCCCGGCTGGAACACTGAAGCTTTCTTT; cdr3_aa: CSAPPGWNTEAFF
clone_size: many; j_call: TRBJ1-1; v_call: TRBV5-1; cdr3_length: 14; d_call: .; cdr3_nt: TGCGCCAGCAGACCTCAAACCGAGAACACTGAAGCTTTCTTT; cdr3_aa: CASRPQTENTEAFF
clone_size: many; j_call: TRBJ2-5; v_call: TRBV12-3/TRBV12-4; cdr3_length: 13; d_call: .; cdr3_nt: TGTGCCAGCAGTTTGAATGGGGAAGAGACCCAGTACTTC; cdr3_aa: CASSLNGEETQYF
clone_size: few; j_call: TRBJ1-2; v_call: TRBV5-1; cdr3_length: 12; d_call: TRBD1; cdr3_nt: TGCGCCAGCAGCTGGGACAGGGATGGCTACACCTTC; cdr3_aa: CASSWDRDGYTF
clone_size: few; j_call: TRBJ2-1; v_call: TRBV5-1; cdr3_length: 16; d_call: TRBD1; cdr3_nt: TGCGCCAGCAGCTTGGTCGCAGGGGGCGTTGGGAATGAGCAGTTCTTC; cdr3_aa: CASSLVAGGVGNEQFF
clone_size: .; j_call: TRBJ2-5; v_call: TRBV20-1; cdr3_length: 17; d_call: TRBD2; cdr3_nt: TGCAGTGCTAGTAGTGAATCTAGCCCGGGACTAGGGGAGACCCAGTACTTC; cdr3_aa: CSASSESSPGLGETQYF
clone_size: once; j_call: TRBJ1-2; v_call: TRBV7-9; cdr3_length: 16; d_call: TRBD1; cdr3_nt: TGTGCCAGCAGCTTAGGGTGGGGACAGGACTTCTATGGCTACACCTTC; cdr3_aa: CASSLGWGQDFYGYTF
clone_size: few; j_call: TRBJ2-5; v_call: TRBV6-5; cdr3_length: 13; d_call: .; cdr3_nt: TGTGCCAGCACAACTCAGGGAGGCGAGACCCAGTACTTC; cdr3_aa: CASTTQGGETQYF
clone_size: few; j_call: TRBJ1-1; v_call: TRBV5-1; cdr3_length: 16; d_call: TRBD1; cdr3_nt: TGCGCCAGCAGCCGACAGAGACAGGGTATGAACACTGAAGCTTTCTTT; cdr3_aa: CASSRQRQGMNTEAFF
clone_size: .; j_call: TRBJ2-3; v_call: TRBV12-3/TRBV12-4; cdr3_length: 13; d_call: .; cdr3_nt: TGTGCCAGCAGGCCGGGGGCCCCAGATACGCAGTATTTT; cdr3_aa: CASRPGAPDTQYF
clone_size: .; j_call: TRBJ2-7; v_call: TRBV4-3; cdr3_length: 15; d_call: .; cdr3_nt: TGCGCCAGCAGCCAAGCTCCGCAAACAGGGTCCCAGCAGTACTTC; cdr3_aa: CASSQAPQTGSQQYF
clone_size: .; j_call: TRBJ1-3; v_call: TRBV20-1; cdr3_length: 14; d_call: .; cdr3_nt: TGCAGTGCTAACGACGGCCGAGGTAGTAACACCATATATTTT; cdr3_aa: CSANDGRGSNTIYF
clone_size: many; j_call: TRBJ2-5; v_call: TRBV18; cdr3_length: 13; d_call: TRBD1; cdr3_nt: TGTGCCAGCTCCAACAGGGGGCCGGAGACCCAGTACTTC; cdr3_aa: CASSNRGPETQYF